The 17 T cell receptor beta chains below come from one sample, sequenced in a study of EBV T-cell therapy then PD-1 blockade in nasopharyngeal carcinoma. The protocol was immunoSEQ multiplex PCR, while the TCRdb copy is restricted to in-frame clones and leaves out a portion. The sample consists of roughly 22,000 clones, 70% to 85% of them appearing once. Treatment described: AdE1-LMPpoly-expanded autologous EBV-specific T-cell therapy followed by anti-PD-1 nivolumab. Their target antigens are unknown. The sample was CD8+ T cells from blood, taken at day -245 from a patient whose treatment included autologous EBV-specific T cells and nivolumab. The receptors derive from a man in his forties with nasopharyngeal carcinoma.

Concerning this clone itself: The same CDR3 arises from other DNA sequences in this sample as well. The chain uses TRBV6-1 and TRBJ1-2, with 7 positions matching TRBD1. CDR1 is MNHNS and CDR2 is SASEGT in the germline V gene. J was trimmed by 2 bases and V by 3 bases; bases with no gene match: 3. The CDR3 extends over 14 amino acids. CDR3 loop: CASSEGDRNYGYTF. The CDR3, as DNA: TGTGCCAGCAGTGAGGGGGACAGAAACTATGGCTACACCTTC.

The genes are TRBV6-4 and TRBJ2-2; D is uncertain. The CDR3 is made up of 13 amino acids. Germline V gene data show CDR1 as MRHNA and CDR2 as SNTAGT. V was pared by 3 bases and J by 5 bases, with 7 bases between. CDR3 sequence (DNA): TGTGCCAGCAGTGAACGGGCAACCGGGGAGCTGTTTTTT. This gives the protein CASSERATGELFF.

The chain uses TRBV7-3 and TRBJ1-3, with TRBD1 matching 9 bases. This CDR3 comprises 14 residues. Germline V gene sequence: CDR1 SGHTA, CDR2 FQGTGA. The V gene end was trimmed by 5 bases and the J gene end by 10 bases; junction bases not matched to a gene: 9. In DNA, the CDR3 is TGTGCCAGCAGCGATACTATGGGACAGGGAACCATATATTTT. Protein: CASSDTMGQGTIYF.

This clone came up once. The CDR3 sequence: CASSRAYGYTF. The CDR3 DNA follows: TGTGCCAGCAGTCGAGCCTATGGCTACACCTTC. This sequence joins TRBV28 and TRBJ1-2, with D unclear. Germline V CDR1 and CDR2: MDHEN, SYDVKM. V dropped 5 bases and J dropped 4 bases, with 5 bases sitting between them. The CDR3 is made up of 11 amino acids.

This chain links TRBV28 with TRBJ1-2; the D is unclear. Trimming cost V 5 bases and J 3 bases, with 7 bases left between them. CDR1 and CDR2 (germline): MDHEN, SYDVKM. CDR3 length equals 12 residues. CDR3 nucleotides: TGTGCCAGCAGTCCTATCCACTATGGCTACACCTTC. Protein sequence: CASSPIHYGYTF.

The V and J genes are TRBV2 and TRBJ2-7, with D perhaps TRBD1 or TRBD2 (5 bases each). With 7 bases removed from V and 2 bases from J, the gap between germline ends came to 12 bases. The CDR3 runs to 13 residues. Germline V gives CDR1 SNHLY, CDR2 FYNNEI. The CDR3 reads CASIRDAAYEQYF. CDR3 DNA sequence: TGTGCCAGCATAAGGGACGCAGCCTACGAGCAGTACTTC.

The V call is TRBV3-1 (or the pseudogene TRBV3-2), the J call TRBJ1-1; no clear D gene. The CDR3 runs to 12 residues. CDR1 LGHDT and CDR2 YNNKEL come from the germline V gene (reference sequence). With 4 bases removed from V and 3 bases from J, the gap between germline ends came to 6 bases. In DNA form, the CDR3 reads TGTGCCAGCAGCCCCCGGGACACTGAAGCTTTCTTT. The encoded protein is CASSPRDTEAFF.

The V gene is TRBV5-6, the J gene TRBJ2-7, with D perhaps TRBD1 (6 bases). Germline V gives CDR1 SGHDT, CDR2 YYEEEE. The CDR3 spans 16 residues. Trimming shortened V by 5 bases and J by 1 base, and 19 bases separated the two germline ends. The DNA of the CDR3 is TGTGCCAGCAGTCGACGATGGGGGCCCGATTCCTACGAGCAGTACTTC. Translation: CASSRRWGPDSYEQYF. Drawing the rest from reference TRBV5-6 and TRBJ2-7, the complete variable domain is DAGVTQSPTHLIKTRGQQVTLRCSPKSGHDTVSWYQQALGQGPQFIFQYYEEEERQRGNFPDRFSGHQFPNYSSELNVNALLLGDSALYLCASSRRWGPDSYEQYFGPGTRLTVT.

This chain connects TRBV28 to TRBJ1-5; 11 positions agree with TRBD1. CDR1 MDHEN and CDR2 SYDVKM come from the germline V gene. The CDR3 length is 15 residues. V lost 7 bases to trimming and J lost 6 bases; unmatched junction nucleotides: 8. CDR3 coding DNA: TGTGCCAGCAAAATGGGACAGGGGGATAGTCAGCCCCAGCATTTT. Protein sequence: CASKMGQGDSQPQHF.

This chain links TRBV7-9 with TRBJ1-1; perhaps TRBD1 as D (6 bases). The CDR3 runs to 15 residues. Trimming took 0 bases from V and 1 from J, leaving 9 bases between them. CDR1 and CDR2 (germline): SEHNR, FQNEAQ (reference sequence). The CDR3 protein is CASSLALGANTEAFF. The CDR3, as DNA: TGTGCCAGCAGCTTAGCGCTGGGGGCGAACACTGAAGCTTTCTTT. The full variable domain, rest sourced from reference TRBV7-9 and TRBJ1-1, is DTGVSQNPRHKITKRGQNVTFRCDPISEHNRLYWYRQTLGQGPEFLTYFQNEAQLEKSRLLSDRFSAERPKGSFSTLEIQRTEQGDSAMYLCASSLALGANTEAFFGQGTRLTVV.

V gene TRBV4-3 combines with J gene TRBJ2-7, with D possibly being TRBD2 (6 bases). CDR3 length: 15 residues. The V and J ends lost 3 bases and 4 bases respectively, with 16 bases between them. Germline V gene lookup returns CDR1 LGHNA and CDR2 YSLEER. In nucleotides, the CDR3 is TGCGCCAGCAGCCAGGCCGGGACTCCCCCTTACGAGCAGTACTTC. Translating gives CASSQAGTPPYEQYF.

The V gene is TRBV9, the J gene TRBJ1-2; D call uncertain. V was clipped by 0 bases and J by 7 bases, with 7 bases between them. This CDR3 contains 12 residues. Germline V gene sequence: CDR1 SGDLS, CDR2 YYNGEE. CDR3 protein: CASSVVGTGYTF. The CDR3 nucleotides are TGTGCCAGCAGCGTAGTAGGAACTGGCTACACCTTC.

The J gene is TRBJ1-5, the V gene TRBV27; D may be TRBD1 (6 bases). V lost 7 bases, J lost 2 bases, and 18 bases lay in between. Germline V gene sequence: CDR1 MNHEY, CDR2 SMNVEV (reference sequence). The length of the CDR3 is 16 residues. CDR3 coding DNA: TGTGCCAGCACCCCTCGCGGGAACAGGGGCAATCAGCCCCAGCATTTT. It encodes CASTPRGNRGNQPQHF.

This clone has a handful of counts. In DNA form, the CDR3 reads TGTGCCACCAGCGTCGGGACAGGGAATGAAAAACTGTTTTTT. Its protein product is CATSVGTGNEKLFF. V is TRBV6-5 and J is TRBJ1-4, with 9 nucleotides matching TRBD1. The CDR3 consists of 14 residues. Trimming removed 10 bases from V and 5 bases from J; junction bases left unmatched: 8. Germline lookup yields CDR1 MNHEY and CDR2 SVGAGI.

The gene calls are TRBV7-8 and TRBJ1-5, with D possibly matching TRBD1 (6 bases). Looked up from germline, CDR1 is SGHVS and CDR2 is FQNEAQ. The V and J ends lost 1 base and 9 bases respectively, with 13 bases between them. There are 14 residues in the CDR3. The DNA for the CDR3 is TGTGCCAGCAGCTTAGGCGCAGGGGTTCGGCCCCAGCATTTT. Its translation is CASSLGAGVRPQHF.

The chain combines TRBV6-4 with TRBJ2-1, with a possible D match to TRBD1 (5 bases). The ends were cut back, 6 bases at V and 6 bases at J, with 12 bases in the middle. Germline loops: CDR1 MRHNA, CDR2 SNTAGT. CDR3 length: 13 amino acids. The CDR3 loop is CASSTDSSNEQFF. The CDR3, as DNA: TGTGCCAGCAGCACCGACAGTTCCAATGAGCAGTTCTTC.

The chain links TRBV7-6 to TRBJ2-7; maybe TRBD1 (6 bases). Per germline, CDR1 SGHVS and CDR2 FNYEAQ. The V and J ends lost 3 bases and 2 bases respectively, with 14 bases between them. There are 15 residues in the CDR3. CDR3 amino acids: CASSFNRDMTYEQYF. The CDR3 nucleotides are TGTGCCAGCAGCTTTAACCGGGACATGACCTACGAGCAGTACTTC. Complete variable domain (other parts from reference TRBV7-6 and TRBJ2-7): GAGVSQSPRYKVTKRGQDVALRCDPISGHVSLYWYRQALGQGPEFLTYFNYEAQQDKSGLPNDRFSAERPEGSISTLTIQRTEQRDSAMYRCASSFNRDMTYEQYFGPGTRLTVT.